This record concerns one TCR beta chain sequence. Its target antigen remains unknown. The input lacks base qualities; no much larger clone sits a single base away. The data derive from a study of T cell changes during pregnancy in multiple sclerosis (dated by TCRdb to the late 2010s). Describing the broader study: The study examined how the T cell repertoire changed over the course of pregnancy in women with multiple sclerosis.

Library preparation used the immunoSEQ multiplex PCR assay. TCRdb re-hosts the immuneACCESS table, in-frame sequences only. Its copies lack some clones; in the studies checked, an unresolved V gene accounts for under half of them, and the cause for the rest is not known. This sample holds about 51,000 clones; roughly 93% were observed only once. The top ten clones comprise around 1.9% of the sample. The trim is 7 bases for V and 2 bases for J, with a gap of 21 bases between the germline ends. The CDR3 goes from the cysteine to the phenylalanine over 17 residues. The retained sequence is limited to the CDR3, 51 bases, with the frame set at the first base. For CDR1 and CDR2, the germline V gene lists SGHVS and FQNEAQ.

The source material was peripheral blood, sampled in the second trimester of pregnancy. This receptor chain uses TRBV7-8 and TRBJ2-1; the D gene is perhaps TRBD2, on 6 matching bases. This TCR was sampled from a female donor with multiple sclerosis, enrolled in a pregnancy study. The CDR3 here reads CASTYSHLSGPYNEQFF. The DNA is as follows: TGTGCCAGCACCTACTCCCACCTTAGCGGTCCCTACAATGAGCAGTTCTTC.